This TCR beta chain was found in a study of metastatic and nonmetastatic thyroid tumors. Across the whole study: From malignant and benign thyroid patients, repertoires in blood and in tumor or nodule tissue were compared.

No treatment of any kind had been given to any patient before thyroid surgery. Only a few counts were recorded for this clone. This CDR3 is built from 15 residues. J was trimmed by 1 base and V by 8 bases; bases with no gene match: 8. TCRdb reprocessed the PCR reads via MiXCR. In the table there are about 40,000 clones, about a sixth of which are singletons. The TCR was taken from a female donor with papillary thyroid cancer or a benign thyroid nodule (not recorded which). Some clones in this sample may be carry-over from other donors' samples. The chain has TRBV12-3 or TRBV12-4 and TRBJ2-3, with 8 bases fitting TRBD1. Source material: blood. The CDR3 loop reads CASGVGGQGTDTQYF. In nucleotides, the CDR3 is TGTGCCAGCGGAGTGGGGGGACAGGGCACAGATACGCAGTATTTT.